The source of this T cell receptor beta chain is a study of blood T cell repertoires in COVID-19. In the study overall: Acute and convalescent COVID-19 specimens originated in the United States, Italy and Spain.

Participant ages covered roughly 18 to 89 years across 24 US areas. Exposed enrollees encountered a COVID-19 case at some point within 2 weeks before study entry. Original processing methods: Quantification of nucleated cells was approximated via reference gene primer amplification. Libraries were prepared by immunoSEQ multiplex PCR; TCRdb keeps only in-frame clonotypes and omits some of them. Clone size and the V and J calls come from that table; the DNA yielded D and trimming. Of a few hundred thousand clones in the sample, about nine tenths are singletons; the top ten hold around 0.86%. In its sample, this clone was seen once. This CDR3 is built from 16 residues. Germline CDR1 LNHDA, CDR2 SQIVND (reference sequence). Trimming left V 9 bases short and J 2 bases short, with 20 bases between.

The sequenced material came from PBMCs or T cells enriched from blood (not recorded which). The TCR sequence derives from a woman aged 40 to 55 who had been exposed to COVID-19. V is TRBV19 and J is TRBJ1-5; TRBD1 might be the D (6 bases). This CDR3 reads CASVRDTTLGNQPQHF. The CDR3 DNA reads as TGTGCCAGCGTTCGGGACACCACTTTGGGCAATCAGCCCCAGCATTTT. Full variable domain (missing parts from reference TRBV19 and TRBJ1-5): DGGITQSPKYLFRKEGQNVTLSCEQNLNHDAMYWYRQDPGQGLRLIYYSQIVNDFQKGDIAEGYSVSREKKESFPLTVTSAQKNPTAFYLCASVRDTTLGNQPQHFGDGTRLSIL.